This is a list of T cell receptor beta chains from one sample in a study of T cells in Graves' hyperthyroidism and ophthalmopathy. TCRdb reanalysed the multiplex PCR reads using MiXCR and keeps one entry per CDR3 protein. The table has 700,000 or so distinct CDR3 sequences, around 17% seen once. Material for sequencing was blood. These receptors were taken from a young man with Graves' hyperthyroidism. The CDR3 runs from the conserved cysteine through the conserved F or W. Each record gives: V gene, J gene, CDR3 length, D gene, clone size, CDR3 DNA, CDR3 protein. The D gene is left open where the match is weak. Size tells how often a clone was seen (once, few, many) or the class of an expanded clone, and some rows leave it out.

TRBV2,TRBJ2-1,15,TRBD2,many,TGTGCCAGCAGTGGACGACTAGCGGGGACCAATGAGCAGTTCTTC,CASSGRLAGTNEQFF
TRBV29-1,TRBJ1-2,14,-,few,TGCAGCGCCGGAGGCAGCCTAGAGGGCTATGGCTACACCTTC,CSAGGSLEGYGYTF
TRBV20-1,TRBJ2-7,13,-,many,TGCAGTGCTAGACAGGGAGTCTCCTACGAGCAGTACTTC,CSARQGVSYEQYF
TRBV13,TRBJ2-1,16,TRBD2,few,TGTGCCAGCAGCCCCCCTGAGGGGAGGGCCAGGGATGAGCAGTTCTTC,CASSPPEGRARDEQFF
TRBV20-1,TRBJ2-1,14,TRBD2,few,TGCAGTGCTAGAGAAGGCGGGGGGCGCCGTGAGCAGTTCTTC,CSAREGGGRREQFF
TRBV24-1,TRBJ2-5,15,-,few,TGTGCCACCAGTGATCCCAGGTTCCCCCAAGAGACCCAGTACTTC,CATSDPRFPQETQYF
TRBV28,TRBJ2-1,16,TRBD2,many,TGTGCCAGCAGCCTCGTGATCGGGAGGGCCGAAAATGAGCAGTTCTTC,CASSLVIGRAENEQFF
TRBV6-4,TRBJ2-7,13,-,-,TGTGCCAGCGGTTACGGGGGGCCCTACGAGCAGTACTTC,CASGYGGPYEQYF
TRBV18,TRBJ2-3,17,TRBD2,many,TGTGCCAGCTCACCAGGAGTAGGACGGGAGGTTGCAGATACGCAGTATTTT,CASSPGVGREVADTQYF
TRBV24-1,TRBJ2-3,18,TRBD1,many,TGTGCCACCAGTGATTTAGGGCAGGGGGTTGACGAGGCAGATACGCAGTATTTT,CATSDLGQGVDEADTQYF
TRBV5-1,TRBJ1-6,14,-,-,TGCGCCAGCAGCTTGGGGGGCGTCTATTCACCCCTCCACTTT,CASSLGGVYSPLHF
TRBV27,TRBJ1-1,14,-,many,TGTGCCAGCAGTTCTCCTCAGGGGAACACTGAAGCTTTCTTT,CASSSPQGNTEAFF
TRBV2,TRBJ2-5,12,-,many,TGTGCCAGCAAAGCACCTCAAGAGACCCAGTACTTC,CASKAPQETQYF
TRBV2,TRBJ1-1,14,TRBD1,many,TGTGCCAGCACCGGGACAGTTCCAGGATTAGAAGCTTTCTTT,CASTGTVPGLEAFF
TRBV18,TRBJ2-5,14,-,many,TGTGCCAGCTCATCCTTTGAGACACAAGAGACCCAGTACTTC,CASSSFETQETQYF
TRBV27,TRBJ2-1,12,TRBD1,many,TGTGCCAGCAGGGGACAGACCGATGAGCAGTTCTTC,CASRGQTDEQFF
TRBV19,TRBJ2-3,16,-,many,TGTGCCAGTAGTATCCCCTCAGGGGCCAGCACAGATACGCAGTATTTT,CASSIPSGASTDTQYF
TRBV7-2,TRBJ2-5,16,-,many,TGTGCCAGCAGCTTAGCAGGTACAGGGAAAGCAGAGACCCAGTACTTC,CASSLAGTGKAETQYF
TRBV29-1,TRBJ2-3,13,-,many,TGCAGCGTTGACGGAGGCAGGGCAGATACGCAGTATTTT,CSVDGGRADTQYF
TRBV28,TRBJ1-2,14,-,-,TGTGCCAGCAGTCTTACATCGGACAACTATGGCTACACCTTC,CASSLTSDNYGYTF
TRBV9,TRBJ1-2,13,TRBD1,few,TGTGCCAGCAGCGGTGAGGGGGCGGATGGCTACACCTTC,CASSGEGADGYTF
TRBV4-3,TRBJ1-1,14,-,-,TGCGCCAGCAGCCAGGAGGGGTGGAACACTGAAGCTTTCTTT,CASSQEGWNTEAFF
TRBV20-1,TRBJ2-4,14,-,-,TGCGGTGCTAGAGACTCAGAAGCCAAAAACATTCAGTACTTC,CGARDSEAKNIQYF
TRBV7-6,TRBJ2-2,17,-,few,TGTGCCAGCAGCTTAGCGCGGGGTCTAGCGCGGACCGGGGAGCTGTTTTTT,CASSLARGLARTGELFF
TRBV12-3/TRBV12-4,TRBJ1-1,15,-,many,TGTGCCAGCAGTCGAGGGGGGCCCGAGGGCACTGAAGCTTTCTTT,CASSRGGPEGTEAFF
TRBV7-2,TRBJ2-2,14,-,-,TGTGCCAGCAGCTCCCTCCGGGGGACCGGGGAGCTGTTTTTT,CASSSLRGTGELFF
TRBV6-2/TRBV6-3,TRBJ2-1,17,-,many,TGTGCCAGCACCCCAGGCGGGGTCTACCTCTCCTACAATGAGCAGTTCTTC,CASTPGGVYLSYNEQFF
TRBV7-9,TRBJ1-5,17,-,-,TGTGCCAGCAGCTTAGGGGGGATAAATAATGGCAATCAGCCCCAGCATTTT,CASSLGGINNGNQPQHF
TRBV18,TRBJ2-7,13,TRBD2,-,TGTGCCAGCTCACAGACTAGCGGCTACGAGCAGTACTTC,CASSQTSGYEQYF
TRBV28,TRBJ2-7,13,-,many,TGTGCCAGCAGTTTAGAGTGGTCCTACGAGCAGTACTTC,CASSLEWSYEQYF
TRBV7-9,TRBJ2-5,14,-,few,TGTGCCAGCAGCTTCGATAGGGGTTGGGAGACCCAGTACTTC,CASSFDRGWETQYF
TRBV28,TRBJ2-3,14,-,many,TGTGCCAGCAGCCGGGGACTCCTCACAGATACGCAGTATTTT,CASSRGLLTDTQYF
TRBV3-1,TRBJ2-2,14,-,few,TGTGCCAGCAGCCAAGGGGCAGAGACCGGGGAGCTGTTTTTT,CASSQGAETGELFF
TRBV3-1,TRBJ2-1,14,TRBD2,-,TGTGCCAGCAGCTCAAGCGGGGGGAGGGATGAGCAGTTCTTC,CASSSSGGRDEQFF
TRBV9,TRBJ2-2,15,-,-,TGTGCCAGCAGCCCCCCCTGGACTTTCACCGGGGAGCTGTTTTTT,CASSPPWTFTGELFF
TRBV28,TRBJ1-2,15,-,-,TGTGCCAGCAGTTTAACAGGGACGGCCCTCCCAGGCTACACCTTC,CASSLTGTALPGYTF
TRBV11-2,TRBJ1-5,19,TRBD1,many,TGTGCCAGCAGCTTACCCTGGGACAGGGCCATCTGTAGCAATCAGCCCCAGCATTTT,CASSLPWDRAICSNQPQHF
TRBV10-2,TRBJ2-1,14,TRBD2,-,TGCGCCAGCACCACTAGCGGGTCGCGTAATGAGCAGTTCTTC,CASTTSGSRNEQFF
TRBV6-4,TRBJ2-1,14,-,-,TGTGCCGGCAGTTACCGGCGGGACGGGGATGAGCAGTTCTTC,CAGSYRRDGDEQFF
TRBV5-5,TRBJ1-1,11,-,many,TGTGCCAGCAGCTTAGTAACTGAAGCTTTCTTT,CASSLVTEAFF
TRBV20-1,TRBJ2-4,17,TRBD1,many,TGCAGTGCAACCGGGACAGGGGGACGTCTAGCCAAAAACATTCAGTACTTC,CSATGTGGRLAKNIQYF
TRBV28,TRBJ1-5,15,-,-,TGTGCCAGCAAGATTCCCCGGGGCAGTTATCAGCCCCAGCATTTT,CASKIPRGSYQPQHF
TRBV7-9,TRBJ2-3,15,TRBD1,few,TGTGCCAGCAGCTTAGAGGGACAGGTCACAGATACGCAGTATTTT,CASSLEGQVTDTQYF
TRBV2,TRBJ2-3,15,-,many,TGTGCCAGCAGTTCCCGGACAGCGAGCACAGATACGCAGTATTTT,CASSSRTASTDTQYF
TRBV7-9,TRBJ1-1,13,TRBD1,few,TGTGCCAGCACCGAGGGGGCGGAAACTGAAGCTTTCTTT,CASTEGAETEAFF
TRBV6-4,TRBJ1-1,19,-,many,TGTGCCAGCAGTGACTCTTGCCAGGCACCAAGGGCGATGAACACTGAAGCTTTCTTT,CASSDSCQAPRAMNTEAFF
TRBV6-1,TRBJ1-2,12,-,-,TGTGCCAGCAGTTCTCGGACGGAGGGCTACACCTTC,CASSSRTEGYTF
TRBV10-1,TRBJ2-3,13,TRBD1,many,TGCGCCAGCAGCTCGGGACAGGGAACTTCGCAGTATTTT,CASSSGQGTSQYF